These 32 T cell receptor beta chains originate from one sample sequenced in a study of a mutant IDH1 vaccine in newly diagnosed glioma (dated by TCRdb to the early 2020s). The sample's time point label, decoded: week 5, during vaccination. Every vaccine dose consisted of 300 ug of a 20-mer mutant IDH1 peptide in Montanide, administered subcutaneously together with topical imiquimod. Library preparation employed the immunoSEQ multiplex PCR assay. The immuneACCESS repertoire file appears here via TCRdb, limited to in-frame rearrangements. These files lack a portion of the clones; in checked studies, under half of the deficit traces to unresolved V genes, and the cause of the others is not known. The sample includes tens of thousands of clones, with approximately 81% observed a single time. The ten largest clones represent 3% to 4% of the sample. Their cognate antigens are unknown. Material: PBMCs, obtained from a glioma patient whose treatment included an IDH1 peptide vaccine. The receptors were sampled from a man aged 25-45 years with glioma.

The chain carries TRBV5-6 and TRBJ2-7; D not certain. CDR3 length: 15 amino acids. Germline V lookup: CDR1 SGHDT, CDR2 YYEEEE. Trimming took 1 base from V and 0 from J, leaving 11 bases between them. As DNA, the CDR3 is TGTGCCAGCAGCTTGTTCGCCGTGGTCTCCTACGAGCAGTACTTC. Protein sequence: CASSLFAVVSYEQYF.

The chain links TRBV28 to TRBJ1-2, with a tentative D call TRBD1 (5 bases). V was clipped by 9 bases and J by 4 bases, with 12 bases between them. Germline lookup yields CDR1 MDHEN and CDR2 SYDVKM. The CDR3 runs 12 residues. As DNA, the CDR3 is TGTGCCAGTTCCAGGGAACCCTATGGCTACACCTTC. Translating it yields CASSREPYGYTF.

This clone was counted a single time. One junction end does not reproduce the germline sequence, and a read error may be involved. This rearrangement joins TRBV5-1 to TRBJ2-7; D is uncertain. Germline V gene lookup returns CDR1 SGHRS and CDR2 YFSETQ. The CDR3 has 11 residues. The CDR3 is CASRGKYVQYF. The CDR3 nucleotides read TGCGCCAGCAGAGGGAAGTACGTGCAGTACTTC.

The V and J genes are TRBV5-1 and TRBJ2-5; 8 bases align to TRBD1. The CDR3 is 16 amino acids. The germline V gene has CDR1 SGHRS and CDR2 YFSETQ. Trimming at V came to 4 bases and at J to 2 bases, leaving 10 bases not matched to a gene. CDR3 region: CASSPSPGQAQETQYF. The CDR3 bases are TGCGCCAGCAGCCCGAGCCCGGGACAGGCTCAAGAGACCCAGTACTTC.

The chain uses TRBV11-2 and TRBJ1-3; 9 bases are shared with TRBD1. The CDR3 extends over 16 amino acids. Germline lookup yields CDR1 SGHAT and CDR2 FQNNGV. V lost 2 bases, J lost 2 bases, and 4 bases stayed unmatched. The CDR3 sequence: CASSLPHRGPGNTIYF. The CDR3 region has the DNA TGTGCCAGCAGCTTACCCCACAGGGGGCCTGGAAACACCATATATTTT.

The V call is TRBV2, the J call TRBJ2-1, with 9 bases matching TRBD1. The CDR3 has 17 amino acids. The germline CDR1 and CDR2 sequences are SNHLY and FYNNEI. Trimming cost V 5 bases and J 5 bases; bases outside gene matches: 13. DNA for the CDR3: TGTGCCAGCAGTACCCATCCGGGACAGGGACCCCACAATGAGCAGTTCTTC. It encodes CASSTHPGQGPHNEQFF.

The chain combines TRBV19 with TRBJ2-3; 11 bases line up with TRBD2. This CDR3 is 16 amino acids long. The germline V gene encodes CDR1 LNHDA and CDR2 SQIVND (reference sequence). V dropped 3 bases and J dropped 6; count of bases not matched to a gene: 8. In nucleotides, the CDR3 is TGTGCCAGTAGTATCTGGGCTAGCGGGGGGTCGGATACGCAGTATTTT. As protein: CASSIWASGGSDTQYF. The whole variable domain, remainder taken from reference TRBV19 and TRBJ2-3, is DGGITQSPKYLFRKEGQNVTLSCEQNLNHDAMYWYRQDPGQGLRLIYYSQIVNDFQKGDIAEGYSVSREKKESFPLTVTSAQKNPTAFYLCASSIWASGGSDTQYFGPGTRLTVL.

The rearrangement joins TRBV4-1 to TRBJ2-4; 11 bases line up with TRBD2. V lost 3 bases and J lost 0; bases outside the gene matches: 4. Germline assignment: CDR1 MGHRA and CDR2 YSYEKL. CDR3 length: 17 residues. The CDR3 loop is CASSHPLAGVAKNIQYF. CDR3 coding DNA: TGCGCCAGCAGCCATCCACTAGCGGGGGTAGCCAAAAACATTCAGTACTTC.

V is TRBV19 and J is TRBJ1-1; D remains ambiguous. Looked up from germline, CDR1 is LNHDA and CDR2 is SQIVND (reference sequence). The ends were cut back, 4 bases at V and 1 base at J, with 19 bases in the middle. This CDR3 has 17 residues. The CDR3, as DNA: TGTGCCAGTAGTAACCACCGGGATTCAGGACGGAACACTGAAGCTTTCTTT. Translated, it gives CASSNHRDSGRNTEAFF.

This clone was counted a single time. The chain joins TRBV19 to TRBJ2-7; a possible D gene is TRBD2 (6 bases). Germline CDR1 and CDR2: LNHDA and SQIVND (reference sequence). This CDR3 spans 15 amino acids. The V gene lost 3 bases and the J gene lost 2 bases, with 14 bases spanning the gap. The CDR3 DNA sequence: TGTGCCAGTAGTATGCGGGGCGACGGACCCTACGAGCAGTACTTC. This translates into CASSMRGDGPYEQYF.

This clone was recorded a few times. V and J are TRBV10-1 and TRBJ1-5; D is undetermined. With 5 bases removed from V and 5 bases from J, the gap between germline ends came to 10 bases. CDR1 WNHNN and CDR2 SYGVQD come from the germline V gene (reference sequence). The length of the CDR3 is 13 residues. In DNA form, the CDR3 reads TGCGCCAGCAGTCCCAATTGGGATCAGCCCCAGCATTTT. Amino acid sequence: CASSPNWDQPQHF.

V usage is TRBV23-1 and J usage is TRBJ1-2, with TRBD1 matching 10 bases. TRBV23-1 is assigned to the ORF class and has an uncertain function. V lost 3 bases, J lost 8 bases, and 6 bases stayed unmatched. The CDR3 contains 14 residues. CDR3 amino acids: CASSQTGGYWGYTF. As DNA, the CDR3 is TGCGCCAGCAGTCAGACAGGGGGCTATTGGGGCTACACCTTC.

The chain's CDR3 is CASSQTSGANTGELFF. Here the CDR3 DNA reads TGTGCCAGCAGCCAAACTAGCGGGGCGAACACCGGGGAGCTGTTTTTT. This sequence joins TRBV4-2 and TRBJ2-2; 10 nucleotides line up with TRBD2. This CDR3 spans 16 amino acids. V lost 2 bases and J lost 0; bases outside the gene matches: 0. Germline loops: CDR1 LGHNA, CDR2 YNFKEQ.

This rearrangement joins TRBV28 to TRBJ1-1; 9 bases align to TRBD1. V shed 6 bases, J shed 2 bases, and the junction held 4 bases outside the gene matches. Per the germline V gene, CDR1 is MDHEN and CDR2 is SYDVKM. The CDR3 covers 14 residues. Here the CDR3 reads CASREDRGNTEAFF. CDR3 bases: TGTGCCAGCAGAGAGGACAGGGGCAACACTGAAGCTTTCTTT.

The gene calls are TRBV11-2 and TRBJ2-7; 11 positions match TRBD2. The CDR3 extends over 16 amino acids. After removal of 4 bases from V and 9 bases from J, the junction contained 14 bases not matched to a gene. The germline V gene has CDR1 SGHAT and CDR2 FQNNGV. This chain's CDR3 is CASSSPPLAGGPRQYF. Written as DNA, the CDR3 is TGTGCCAGCAGCTCCCCCCCTTTAGCGGGGGGGCCCAGGCAGTACTTC. Looking up the rest from reference TRBV11-2 and TRBJ2-7 gives the full variable domain: EAGVAQSPRYKIIEKRQSVAFWCNPISGHATLYWYQQILGQGPKLLIQFQNNGVVDDSQLPKDRFSAERLKGVDSTLKIQPAKLEDSAVYLCASSSPPLAGGPRQYFGPGTRLTVT.

The V gene is TRBV11-2, the J gene TRBJ2-1, with D unclear. The length of the CDR3 is 13 residues. V lost 5 bases and J lost 2, with 7 bases in between. The germline V gene has CDR1 SGHAT and CDR2 FQNNGV. The CDR3 spells CASSRDTYNEQFF. The CDR3 nucleotides read TGTGCCAGCAGCAGAGACACCTACAATGAGCAGTTCTTC.

The chain recombines TRBV11-2 with TRBJ2-5; TRBD1 matches 7 bases. CDR3 length: 13 amino acids. V lost 6 bases to trimming and J lost 2 bases; unmatched junction nucleotides: 3. The germline V gene encodes CDR1 SGHAT and CDR2 FQNNGV. The CDR3 loop is CASRTGQQETQYF. CDR3 sequence (DNA): TGTGCCAGCAGGACGGGACAGCAAGAGACCCAGTACTTC.

The chain links TRBV2 to TRBJ2-7; possibly TRBD1 for D (6 bases). The germline V gene encodes CDR1 SNHLY and CDR2 FYNNEI. This CDR3 is built from 14 residues. Between the trimmed V and J ends, which lost 3 bases and 3 bases, there was a span of 12 bases. The DNA for the CDR3 is TGTGCCAGCAGTGAGCAGGGGCAGCTCTACGAGCAGTACTTC. This codes for CASSEQGQLYEQYF.

The chain combines TRBV29-1 with TRBJ1-2; 7 nucleotides align to TRBD1. This CDR3 is built from 12 residues. J gave up 7 bases and V 5 bases, and 7 bases lay outside the gene matches. In germline, CDR1 is SQVTM, CDR2 ANQGSEA. The CDR3 sequence is CSVFGRGGGYTF. In DNA form, the CDR3 reads TGCAGCGTTTTCGGCAGGGGGGGTGGCTACACCTTC.

This chain connects TRBV6-5 to TRBJ2-1; D possibly corresponds to TRBD1 (5 bases). CDR1 is MNHEY and CDR2 is SVGAGI in the germline V gene. The CDR3 extends over 14 amino acids. Trimming cost V 8 bases and J 0 bases, with 11 bases left between them. The CDR3 protein is CASGYRSSYNEQFF. In DNA, the CDR3 is TGTGCCAGCGGATACAGGAGCTCCTACAATGAGCAGTTCTTC.

This clone was observed a few times. This sequence joins TRBV10-1 and TRBJ2-3; D gene unclear. This CDR3 contains 15 residues. V was cut by 4 bases and J by 0 bases, with 11 bases left in between. In germline, CDR1 is WNHNN, CDR2 SYGVQD (reference sequence). The CDR3 reads CASSALQASTDTQYF. CDR3 nucleotide sequence: TGCGCCAGCAGTGCCTTGCAGGCTAGCACAGATACGCAGTATTTT.

The chain links TRBV4-1 to TRBJ1-1; D unclear. The germline CDR1 and CDR2 sequences are MGHRA and YSYEKL. The CDR3 consists of 16 residues. Trimming stripped 0 bases from V and 4 bases from J, with 15 bases between. CDR3 protein: CASSQEAFRMSTEAFF. CDR3 in DNA: TGCGCCAGCAGCCAAGAGGCATTCAGGATGAGCACTGAAGCTTTCTTT.

The rearrangement links TRBV19 to TRBJ2-6, with 7 bases that match TRBD1. The CDR3 covers 19 residues. CDR1 is LNHDA, CDR2 SQIVND, per germline (reference sequence). Trimming cost V 3 bases and J 0 bases; bases outside gene matches: 11. The CDR3 DNA reads as TGTGCCAGTAGTATGGTCCCCCGTAGGGGGCTCTCTGGGGCCAACGTCCTGACTTTC. As protein: CASSMVPRRGLSGANVLTF.

A note on this clone: The same CDR3 can be traced to other DNA sequences in this sample. The chain recombines TRBV7-8 with TRBJ1-6, with D tentatively TRBD1 (6 bases). This CDR3 contains 15 residues. Germline assignment: CDR1 SGHVS and CDR2 FQNEAQ. Trimming removed 1 base at V and 9 bases at J, with 13 bases between. CDR3 sequence reads: CASSLGLQGPSPLHF. CDR3 coding DNA: TGTGCCAGCAGCTTAGGCCTACAGGGCCCTTCACCCCTCCACTTT.

This clone was detected only once. The rearrangement joins TRBV5-1 to TRBJ2-5; no definite D call. The germline V gene has CDR1 SGHRS and CDR2 YFSETQ. Trimming stripped 4 bases from V and 5 bases from J, with 15 bases between. The CDR3 extends over 14 amino acids. CDR3 DNA: TGCGCCAGCAGCCGCCAGGACCTGACGGAGACCCAGTACTTC. Protein product: CASSRQDLTETQYF.

The V gene is TRBV2, the J gene TRBJ1-6, with TRBD1 matching 9 bases. V lost 6 bases to trimming and J lost 7 bases; unmatched junction nucleotides: 4. Germline V gene data show CDR1 as SNHLY and CDR2 as FYNNEI. The CDR3 runs 14 residues. Written as DNA, the CDR3 is TGTGCCAGCAGGTGGACAGGGGTCAATTCACCCCTCCACTTT. Its translation is CASRWTGVNSPLHF. Complete variable domain (other parts from reference TRBV2 and TRBJ1-6): EPEVTQTPSHQVTQMGQEVILRCVPISNHLYFYWYRQILGQKVEFLVSFYNNEISEKSEIFDDQFSVERPDGSNFTLKIRSTKLEDSAMYFCASRWTGVNSPLHFGNGTRLTVT.

The J gene is TRBJ1-1, the V gene TRBV6-1; 9 bases fit TRBD1. In germline, CDR1 is MNHNS, CDR2 SASEGT. J lost 7 bases, V lost 7 bases, and 1 base had no gene match. There are 11 residues in the CDR3. The DNA of the CDR3 is TGTGCCAGCATGGACAGGGGTGAAGCTTTCTTT. Its protein product is CASMDRGEAFF.

The V gene is TRBV19, the J gene TRBJ1-4, with D unclear. Trimming cost V 1 base and J 7 bases, with 10 bases left between them. The CDR3 totals 14 residues. Germline loops: CDR1 LNHDA, CDR2 SQIVND (reference sequence). In DNA form, the CDR3 reads TGTGCCAGTAGTATAGCACAGTACGGTGAAAAACTGTTTTTT. Its protein is CASSIAQYGEKLFF.

The V gene is TRBV2, the J gene TRBJ1-2; TRBD1 agrees at 9 bases. V shed 8 bases and J 4 bases; nucleotides not matched to a gene: 14. The CDR3 consists of 16 residues. Per the germline V gene, CDR1 is SNHLY and CDR2 is FYNNEI. CDR3 region: CASLIGQGRVSYGYTF. CDR3 sequence (DNA): TGTGCCAGCTTGATAGGACAGGGGCGGGTCAGCTATGGCTACACCTTC.

The J gene is TRBJ2-1, the V gene TRBV30, with 7 bases aligning to TRBD2. The CDR3 runs 14 residues. Germline V gene lookup returns CDR1 GTSNPN and CDR2 SVGIG (reference sequence). Trimming removed 5 bases from V and 6 bases from J; junction bases left unmatched: 10. The CDR3, as DNA: TGTGCCTGGGTGGACACTAGCGACCTCAATGAGCAGTTCTTC. Amino acid sequence: CAWVDTSDLNEQFF.

V is TRBV9 and J is TRBJ1-4; no firm D call. The CDR3 has 15 amino acids. Germline V CDR1 and CDR2: SGDLS, YYNGEE. The germline V and J ends were trimmed by 2 bases and 0 bases, with 8 bases remaining between them. The DNA of the CDR3 is TGTGCCAGCAGCGTCCGCGTGGCAACTAATGAAAAACTGTTTTTT. It yields the protein CASSVRVATNEKLFF.

The V gene is TRBV27, the J gene TRBJ1-1, with TRBD1 matching over 7 bases. Germline V CDR1 and CDR2: MNHEY, SMNVEV (reference sequence). The CDR3 consists of 15 residues. Trimming took 4 bases from V and 3 from J; bases not matched to a gene: 8. Here the CDR3 reads CASSSRQGRDTEAFF. CDR3 nucleotides: TGTGCCAGCAGTTCCCGACAGGGTCGAGACACTGAAGCTTTCTTT.